These 19 T cell receptor beta chains were sequenced from one sample in a study of CD8+CD57+ T cells in acquired aplastic anemia. Sequencing involved patients with CD8+CD57+ cell expansion previously shown by flow cytometry. Profiling of TCR beta VDJ combinations and CDR3 sequences used genomic DNA as template. Using its own MiXCR run on the reads, TCRdb lists one record per CDR3 protein. The table records 150,000 to 200,000 distinct CDR3 sequences, about 50% of them present only once. The specimen sequenced was sorted CD4+, CD8+, or CD8+CD57+ T cells (not recorded which) from PBMCs. The receptors shown here come from a human donor with aplastic anemia.

This clonotype was detected only a few times. The chain links TRBV5-5 to TRBJ2-5; D gene unclear. The CDR3 is 15 amino acids. The V gene lost 0 bases and the J gene lost 5 bases, with 14 bases spanning the gap. Germline assignment: CDR1 SGHKS and CDR2 YYEKEE (reference sequence). CDR3 in DNA: TGTGCCAGCAGCTTGGGATCTGGGTTCGAGGAGACCCAGTACTTC. Its translation: CASSLGSGFEETQYF. The whole variable domain, filled in from reference TRBV5-5 and TRBJ2-5, reads DAGVTQSPTHLIKTRGQQVTLRCSPISGHKSVSWYQQVLGQGPQFIFQYYEKEERGRGNFPDRFSARQFPNYSSELNVNALLLGDSALYLCASSLGSGFEETQYFGPGTRLLVL.

This clonotype was picked up many times. The rearrangement uses TRBV6-1 and TRBJ1-2; D not certain. V was trimmed by 5 bases and J by 0 bases, leaving 10 bases between them. The CDR3 loop spans 14 amino acids. The V gene's germline CDR1 is MNHNS and CDR2 SASEGT. CDR3 nucleotide sequence: TGTGCCAGCAGTCCCCACAACTCTAACTATGGCTACACCTTC. It specifies CASSPHNSNYGYTF.

As for this clonotype: It may be a read error: a sequence one base away is much more abundant. The V call is TRBV5-6, the J call TRBJ1-1, with a weak D call TRBD1 (6 bases). The CDR3 extends over 15 amino acids. The germline CDR1 and CDR2 sequences are SGHDT and YYEEEE. Written as DNA, the CDR3 is TGTGCCAGCAGCCCACCAGGGGACGTCGAGACTGGAGCTTTCTTT. This encodes CASSPPGDVETGAFF.

With respect to this clonotype: This may be a read error: a much more frequent sequence differs by one nucleotide. This is likely a read error, given that the CDR3 carries no conserved phenylalanine or tryptophan at its end. This rearrangement joins TRBV4-1 to TRBJ1-5; D unresolved. The V end was cut by 3 bases, the J end by 6 bases, with 6 bases between. Germline V gene lookup returns CDR1 MGHRA and CDR2 YSYEKL. This CDR3 spans 12 amino acids. CDR3 loop: CASSQGSQPQHS. CDR3 DNA sequence: TGCGCCAGCAGCCAGGGGAGTCAGCCCCAGCATTCT.

As concerns this clonotype: The junction and the germline gene differ at one end; a read error may be behind it. The chain uses TRBV9 and TRBJ2-1, with 7 nucleotides matching TRBD1. The CDR3 is made up of 14 amino acids. Germline loops: CDR1 SGDLS, CDR2 YYNGEE. The CDR3 DNA is TGCGCCAGCGGACCCGGGACAGCTTACAATGAGCAGTTCTTC. Its protein product is CASGPGTAYNEQFF.

This clonotype was seen at least ten times. The CDR3 DNA is TGTGCCACCAGCAGTCGTTACCGGGGACCAGTATGGGATGAGCAGTTCTTC. This codes for CATSSRYRGPVWDEQFF. This chain uses TRBV15 with TRBJ2-1; D is possibly TRBD1 or TRBD2 (5 bases each). Per germline, CDR1 LNHNV and CDR2 YYDKDF (reference sequence). The CDR3 runs 17 residues. V lost 3 bases and J 8 bases, leaving 23 bases between the germline ends.

This chain joins TRBV6-6 and TRBJ1-5; no clear D. V lost 0 bases, J lost 7 bases, and 1 base lay in between. The CDR3 has 11 amino acids. CDR1 is MNHNY and CDR2 is SVGAGI in the germline V gene (reference sequence). The CDR3, as DNA: TGTGCCAGCAGTTACTCCCAGCCCCAGCATTTT. Encoded protein: CASSYSQPQHF.

This clonotype was observed at least ten times. The chain carries TRBV6-5 and TRBJ2-7; a weak D match, TRBD1 (5 bases). The V gene lost 2 bases and the J gene lost 2 bases, with 7 bases spanning the gap. Germline CDR1 is MNHEY and CDR2 is SVGAGI. The CDR3 spans 13 residues. CDR3 protein: CASSYGAAYEQYF. As DNA, the CDR3 is TGTGCCAGCAGTTACGGGGCAGCCTACGAGCAGTACTTC.

The V and J genes are TRBV20-1 and TRBJ2-5; D unresolved. Trimming shortened V by 6 bases and J by 4 bases, and 9 bases separated the two germline ends. The germline V gene has CDR1 DFQATT and CDR2 SNEGSKA (reference sequence). The CDR3 consists of 11 residues. Written as DNA, the CDR3 is TGCAGTGCCCTGGTCGCAGAGACCCAGTACTTC. Translated, it gives CSALVAETQYF.

The chain links TRBV4-2 to TRBJ1-4; 8 bases fit TRBD1. Germline CDR1 is LGHNA and CDR2 is YNFKEQ. There are 17 residues in the CDR3. V was clipped by 1 base and J by 0 bases; unmatched bases: 4. The CDR3 spells CASSQVGRGPTNEKLFF. The CDR3 DNA is TGTGCCAGCAGCCAAGTGGGCAGGGGGCCAACTAATGAAAAACTGTTTTTT.

This chain links TRBV20-1 with TRBJ2-2; D may be TRBD2 (6 bases). Trimming left V 6 bases short and J 3 bases short, with 17 bases between. Germline CDR1 is DFQATT and CDR2 is SNEGSKA (reference sequence). The CDR3 spans 15 residues. The CDR3 sequence: CSAPPVAAYTGELFF. The CDR3 bases are TGCAGTGCCCCACCGGTAGCGGCTTACACCGGGGAGCTGTTTTTT.

V usage is TRBV11-1 and J usage is TRBJ2-7; 8 bases align to TRBD2. The CDR3 runs to 17 residues. The junction had 13 bases not matched to a gene; V was cut back by 5 bases and J by 1 base. Germline V lookup: CDR1 SGHAT, CDR2 FQDESV (reference sequence). The CDR3 nucleotides are TGTGCCAGCAGCGCTAATCTAGCGGGCCAAGGGTCCTACGAGCAGTACTTC. Amino acid sequence: CASSANLAGQGSYEQYF.

This clonotype was detected ten times or more. The rearrangement links TRBV12-3 or TRBV12-4 to TRBJ1-1, with D tentatively TRBD1 (6 bases). The CDR3 spans 16 residues. The germline V and J ends were trimmed by 5 bases and 1 base, with 17 bases remaining between them. This chain's CDR3 is CASSPHRAPGNTEAFF. Here the CDR3 DNA reads TGTGCCAGCAGTCCGCACAGGGCCCCTGGGAACACTGAAGCTTTCTTT.

Here the CDR3 reads CAWSVPGEDTYNSPLHF. CDR3 nucleotides: TGTGCCTGGAGTGTTCCAGGGGAGGACACCTATAATTCACCCCTCCACTTT. The chain employs TRBV30 and TRBJ1-6; perhaps TRBD1 as D (6 bases). The V gene's germline CDR1 is GTSNPN and CDR2 SVGIG (reference sequence). With 0 bases removed from V and 2 bases from J, the gap between germline ends came to 14 bases. The CDR3 is 17 amino acids.

Many counts were recorded for this clonotype. The chain employs TRBV5-4 and TRBJ2-3; 12 nucleotides agree with TRBD2. This CDR3 is built from 20 residues. From germline, CDR1 is SGHNT and CDR2 YYREEE (reference sequence). The J segment lost 2 bases and the V segment lost 0 bases, leaving 13 bases of the junction unmatched. Written as DNA, the CDR3 is TGTGCCAGCAGCTTGGCCTCGACTAGCGGGAGTGGTGGGGCCACAGATACGCAGTATTTT. Its protein is CASSLASTSGSGGATDTQYF. Together with reference TRBV5-4 and TRBJ2-3, the CDR3 gives the full variable domain: ETGVTQSPTHLIKTRGQQVTLRCSSQSGHNTVSWYQQALGQGPQFIFQYYREEENGRGNFPPRFSGLQFPNYSSELNVNALELDDSALYLCASSLASTSGSGGATDTQYFGPGTRLTVL.

This clonotype was found a few times. This may come from a read error, since a much larger clone is one base off. This chain connects TRBV10-3 to TRBJ1-2, with D perhaps TRBD1 (6 bases). Germline CDR1 and CDR2: ENHRY and SYGVKD. V lost 5 bases, J lost 8 bases, and 12 bases lay in between. The CDR3 is made up of 12 amino acids. CDR3 bases: TGTGCCATCAGTTACCCCGGACAGGGCTACACCTTC. Translating it yields CAISYPGQGYTF.

There are many counts of this clonotype. The V and J genes are TRBV19 and TRBJ2-7; 8 nucleotides agree with TRBD1. The length of the CDR3 is 14 residues. Germline assignment: CDR1 LNHDA and CDR2 SQIVND (reference sequence). J gave up 3 bases and V 2 bases, and 3 bases lay outside the gene matches. Here the CDR3 DNA reads TGTGCCAGTAGTATAAAGGGGACAGGCTACGAGCAGTACTTC. Its protein is CASSIKGTGYEQYF.

This clonotype was observed at least ten times. The rearrangement uses TRBV14 and TRBJ1-2; the match to TRBD1 covers 7 bases. The CDR3 sequence is 14 residues long. Germline CDR1 SGHDN, CDR2 FVKESK. The trim removed 4 bases at V and 8 bases at J, leaving 10 bases unmatched. CDR3 sequence: CASSPSQGDVGYTF. CDR3 bases: TGTGCCAGCAGCCCCTCTCAGGGGGATGTAGGCTACACCTTC.

This clonotype was observed many times. The chain is built from TRBV9 and TRBJ2-7; 7 nucleotides line up with TRBD2. The CDR3 runs to 18 residues. CDR1 and CDR2 from the germline V gene are SGDLS and YYNGEE. Trimming cost V 0 bases and J 4 bases; bases outside gene matches: 16. The CDR3 here is CASSVEGALAEYPYEQYF. CDR3 nucleotides: TGTGCCAGCAGCGTAGAAGGAGCCCTAGCGGAGTATCCGTACGAGCAGTACTTC.